Listed here are 24 T cell receptor beta chains from one sample, sequenced in a study of glioma-infiltrating T cells after dendritic cell vaccination. The table came from immunoSEQ multiplex PCR; TCRdb's copy has only in-frame clones and leaves some out. The data contain approximately 90,000 clones, roughly 84% of them singletons. Sample: blood, taken before dendritic cell vaccination. These receptors originate from a human donor with glioblastoma.

The chain employs TRBV5-6 and TRBJ2-5; 7 nucleotides match TRBD2. CDR1 and CDR2 from the germline V gene are SGHDT and YYEEEE. The V gene end was trimmed by 4 bases and the J gene end by 3 bases; junction bases not matched to a gene: 6. The CDR3 sequence is 14 residues long. The CDR3 region is CASSGASGKETQYF. CDR3 in DNA: TGTGCCAGCAGCGGCGCAAGCGGGAAAGAGACCCAGTACTTC.

This rearrangement joins TRBV7-9 to TRBJ2-7; 8 nucleotides line up with TRBD2. The V segment lost 4 bases and the J segment 5 bases; nucleotides outside the gene matches: 7. Germline V gene lookup returns CDR1 SEHNR and CDR2 FQNEAQ (reference sequence). CDR3 length: 14 amino acids. The DNA of the CDR3 is TGTGCCAGCAGCTCAAATTTAGCGGGACACGAGCAGTACTTC. Protein sequence: CASSSNLAGHEQYF.

The gene calls are TRBV5-4 and TRBJ1-4; 8 positions match TRBD1. The trim removed 1 base at V and 10 bases at J, leaving 12 bases unmatched. The CDR3 has 16 residues. Per the germline V gene, CDR1 is SGHNT and CDR2 is YYREEE (reference sequence). This chain's CDR3 is CASSLLMGQVMGKLFF. CDR3 in DNA: TGTGCCAGCAGCTTGCTAATGGGACAGGTTATGGGAAAACTGTTTTTT.

The V and J genes are TRBV18 and TRBJ1-2; 9 bases fit TRBD1. Germline V CDR1 and CDR2: KGHSH, LQKENI. The length of the CDR3 is 14 residues. After removal of 3 bases from V and 4 bases from J, the junction contained 3 bases not matched to a gene. The CDR3 DNA follows: TGTGCCAGCTCACCGTCGACAGGGGGCTATGGCTACACCTTC. Its protein product is CASSPSTGGYGYTF.

The V call is TRBV5-1, the J call TRBJ1-2; TRBD1 might be the D (6 bases). CDR1 and CDR2 from the germline V gene are SGHRS and YFSETQ. Trimming cost V 4 bases and J 6 bases, with 10 bases left between them. This CDR3 has 12 residues. The CDR3 DNA follows: TGCGCCAGCAGCGCAAACAGGGATGGCTACACCTTC. Translating gives CASSANRDGYTF.

This clone was seen a single time. The J gene is TRBJ1-2, the V gene TRBV25-1; 10 nucleotides agree with TRBD1. This CDR3 is built from 14 residues. Germline V lookup: CDR1 MGHDK, CDR2 SYGVNS. J lost 4 bases, V lost 3 bases, and 2 bases had no gene match. For the CDR3, the DNA is TGTGCCAGCAGTGAGACAGGGGGCGGCTATGGCTACACCTTC. It codes for CASSETGGGYGYTF.

This chain joins TRBV7-2 and TRBJ1-4, with TRBD1 matching over 7 bases. Germline V lookup: CDR1 SGHTA, CDR2 FQGNSA. The V segment lost 4 bases and the J segment 7 bases; nucleotides outside the gene matches: 6. The CDR3 spans 14 residues. The CDR3 DNA reads TGTGCCAGCAGCTCAGGGGGGCTTAGTGAAAAACTGTTTTTT. This sequence encodes CASSSGGLSEKLFF.

The chain recombines TRBV5-1 with TRBJ1-3, with TRBD1 matching 12 bases. This CDR3 comprises 17 residues. Trimming removed 0 bases from V and 0 bases from J; junction bases left unmatched: 1. Germline V gene data show CDR1 as SGHRS and CDR2 as YFSETQ. Written as DNA, the CDR3 is TGCGCCAGCAGCTTGGGGGACAGGGGGCTCTCTGGAAACACCATATATTTT. Translated: CASSLGDRGLSGNTIYF.

This sequence joins TRBV18 and TRBJ2-7; 10 bases line up with TRBD2. This CDR3 is built from 14 residues. Trimming removed 6 bases from V and 3 bases from J; junction bases left unmatched: 5. Germline values: CDR1 KGHSH, CDR2 LQKENI. CDR3 protein: CASSLAGALYEQYF. The CDR3 DNA is TGTGCCAGCTCGCTAGCGGGGGCCCTCTACGAGCAGTACTTC.

The V call is TRBV5-1, the J call TRBJ2-3, with 13 bases aligning to TRBD2. CDR1 and CDR2 from the germline V gene are SGHRS and YFSETQ. The CDR3 has 17 amino acids. The trim removed 4 bases at V and 0 bases at J, leaving 5 bases unmatched. The CDR3: CASSPGLAGASTDTQYF. The DNA for the CDR3 is TGCGCCAGCAGCCCCGGACTAGCGGGGGCCAGCACAGATACGCAGTATTTT. Together with reference TRBV5-1 and TRBJ2-3, the CDR3 gives the full variable domain: KAGVTQTPRYLIKTRGQQVTLSCSPISGHRSVSWYQQTPGQGLQFLFEYFSETQRNKGNFPGRFSGRQFSNSRSEMNVSTLELGDSALYLCASSPGLAGASTDTQYFGPGTRLTVL.

This sequence joins TRBV5-1 and TRBJ2-3; 11 bases agree with TRBD2. The CDR3 totals 16 residues. J lost 2 bases, V lost 4 bases, and 6 bases had no gene match. CDR1 and CDR2 (germline): SGHRS, YFSETQ. The CDR3 nucleotides are TGCGCCAGCAGCCCCTTAGCGGGGGGGAACACAGATACGCAGTATTTT. It translates to CASSPLAGGNTDTQYF.

V usage is TRBV19 and J usage is TRBJ2-3, with a weak D call TRBD2 (6 bases). Trimming removed 1 base from V and 5 bases from J, with 7 bases in between. The CDR3 is 13 amino acids. Germline values: CDR1 LNHDA, CDR2 SQIVND (reference sequence). CDR3 DNA sequence: TGTGCCAGTAGTATAGCGGGGGAAGATACGCAGTATTTT. Amino acids: CASSIAGEDTQYF.

This clone was recorded a few times. In nucleotides, the CDR3 is TGTGCCAGCGGGCGTTACCTCACAGATACGCAGTATTTT. As protein: CASGRYLTDTQYF. The V call is TRBV14, the J call TRBJ2-3; D unclear. Germline CDR1 SGHDN, CDR2 FVKESK. This CDR3 has 13 residues. V lost 8 bases to trimming and J lost 2 bases, with 11 bases between them.

The chain uses TRBV28 and TRBJ2-7, with D unclear. This CDR3 is 16 amino acids long. Germline CDR1 and CDR2: MDHEN and SYDVKM. Trimming stripped 6 bases from V and 1 base from J, with 19 bases between. The CDR3 DNA sequence: TGTGCCAGCAGCTCCCCTGGAGCGCAAATATCCTACGAGCAGTACTTC. Protein sequence: CASSSPGAQISYEQYF.

CDR3 DNA sequence: TGTGCCAGTAGTCCTGGGAGGGAGAACTATGGCTACACCTTC. It is translated as CASSPGRENYGYTF. V usage is TRBV19 and J usage is TRBJ1-2; D is undetermined. The CDR3 is 14 residues long. CDR1 and CDR2 (germline): LNHDA, SQIVND (reference sequence). V shed 5 bases and J shed 2 bases, with 12 bases lying between them.

The rearrangement links TRBV19 to TRBJ1-2; TRBD1 matches at 9 bases. The CDR3 consists of 14 residues. CDR1 LNHDA and CDR2 SQIVND come from the germline V gene (reference sequence). V lost 6 bases and J lost 6; bases outside the gene matches: 8. CDR3 in amino acids: CASSPRDRDHGYTF. DNA of the CDR3: TGTGCCAGTAGCCCCAGGGACAGGGACCATGGCTACACCTTC.

The chain combines TRBV12-5 with TRBJ1-1, with D hard to call. The CDR3 consists of 12 residues. V shed 0 bases and J shed 14 bases, with 13 bases lying between them. Germline loops: CDR1 LGHNT, CDR2 FRNRAP. CDR3 nucleotides: TGTGCTAGTGGTTTGGTACGCACCTCCCGGTTCTTT. This translates into CASGLVRTSRFF.

This clone has just one count. The chain recombines TRBV14 with TRBJ2-7, with 8 positions matching TRBD1. There are 16 residues in the CDR3. In germline, CDR1 is SGHDN, CDR2 FVKESK. V was clipped by 2 bases and J by 2 bases; unmatched bases: 8. The CDR3 protein is CASSQSPGQEPYEQYF. The CDR3 DNA is TGTGCCAGCAGCCAATCCCCGGGACAGGAACCCTACGAGCAGTACTTC.

This rearrangement joins TRBV4-1 to TRBJ1-2; possible D gene TRBD1, 5 bases. The CDR3 is 13 amino acids. V shed 0 bases and J shed 7 bases, with 9 bases lying between them. The germline gives CDR1 MGHRA, CDR2 YSYEKL. Here the CDR3 reads CASSQEQQGGYTF. The DNA of the CDR3 is TGCGCCAGCAGCCAAGAACAGCAGGGTGGCTACACCTTC.

This clone was observed a handful of times. The V and J genes are TRBV5-1 and TRBJ1-3; 9 bases line up with TRBD1. Germline CDR1 reads SGHRS; CDR2 reads YFSETQ. V shed 3 bases and J 8 bases; nucleotides not matched to a gene: 12. CDR3 length equals 16 residues. CDR3 nucleotide sequence: TGCGCCAGCAGCTACGGTCCCGGGACAGGGTTGCACACCATATATTTT. Its translation is CASSYGPGTGLHTIYF.

The chain links TRBV9 to TRBJ2-3; D is possibly TRBD2 (5 bases). Germline values: CDR1 SGDLS, CDR2 YYNGEE. V was shortened by 3 bases and J by 0 bases, with 17 bases between the two germline ends. This CDR3 has 17 residues. CDR3 DNA: TGTGCCAGCAGCGCCCAGCGGCCCCCAGCTAGCACAGATACGCAGTATTTT. Translated, it gives CASSAQRPPASTDTQYF. Using reference TRBV9 and TRBJ2-3 for the parts outside the CDR3, the full variable domain is DSGVTQTPKHLITATGQRVTLRCSPRSGDLSVYWYQQSLDQGLQFLIQYYNGEERAKGNILERFSAQQFPDLHSELNLSSLELGDSALYFCASSAQRPPASTDTQYFGPGTRLTVL.

The chain carries TRBV5-1 and TRBJ1-1; D gene ambiguous. The V gene lost 6 bases and the J gene lost 4 bases, with 13 bases spanning the gap. Germline CDR1 and CDR2: SGHRS and YFSETQ. The CDR3 is 13 residues long. The CDR3 sequence is CASNLVGGTEAFF. CDR3 bases: TGCGCCAGCAACCTAGTTGGCGGCACTGAAGCTTTCTTT.

The chain combines TRBV4-1 with TRBJ1-2, with D uncertain. The CDR3 sequence is 16 residues long. Trimming left V 0 bases short and J 1 base short, with 12 bases between. Germline CDR1 reads MGHRA; CDR2 reads YSYEKL. The CDR3 sequence is CASSQEYPQINYGYTF. CDR3 nucleotides: TGCGCCAGCAGCCAAGAGTATCCACAGATTAACTATGGCTACACCTTC.

The rearrangement links TRBV7-2 to TRBJ2-4; tentative D call: TRBD2 (7 bases). Trimming removed 5 bases at V and 7 bases at J, with 18 bases between. This CDR3 contains 15 residues. Germline assignment: CDR1 SGHTA and CDR2 FQGNSA. The CDR3 spells CASSPRREGDNIQYF. The CDR3 DNA follows: TGTGCCAGCAGCCCTCGTAGGGAGGGGGACAACATTCAGTACTTC.